This T cell receptor beta chain is from a study of cytomegalovirus exposure and HLA in healthy donors. For the study at large: Assignment to the Caucasian-associated ancestry cluster applied to 81% of the approximately 400 genotyped donors.

The length of the CDR3 is 15 residues. The V and J ends lost 5 bases and 7 bases, in that order; junction bases with no gene match: 11. Looked up from germline, CDR1 is MDHEN and CDR2 is SYDVKM. Study-wide points: A later analysis reportedly found fewer N-insertions in an Asian-associated ancestry cluster than the roughly 670-donor mean. Later work associated fewer than 20,000 TCR beta sequences with HLA alleles at 0.05 false discovery rate.

The PCR contained 60 Vbeta and 13 Jbeta primers. Study processing details: A later analysis tallied approximately 78 million unique TCR beta chains, about 12 million of them shared. Repertoires were generated with immunoSEQ multiplex PCR, while TCRdb's copy carries only in-frame clones and drops some. V and J calls plus clone size are reproduced from that table; the DNA served to infer D and trimming. This sample yields approximately 90,000 clones, of which under 9% are seen a single time; over 2% belongs to the top ten. Only a few counts were recorded for this clone. Its antigen is unidentified. V and J are TRBV28 and TRBJ1-5; 7 bases are shared with TRBD1. The source is a man aged 50-59 years in good health and CMV-seronegative. Sequenced input: PBMCs. Here the CDR3 DNA reads TGTGCCAGCAGTCCCCCACCAGACAGGGTACAGCCCCAGCATTTT. Amino acids: CASSPPPDRVQPQHF.